This TCR beta chain was sequenced in a study of regulatory T cells in long-lasting Graves disease. Study in general: Antithyroid drugs had been taken under 3 months by newly diagnosed Graves' patients. Notes on the study in general: Limited samples may have lowered accuracy.

Note on this clonotype: Its target is unknown.

Arm-PCR with iRepertoire HTBI primers amplified the CDR3 regions for these TCR beta libraries. TCRdb independently ran MiXCR on the multiplex PCR reads; one entry per CDR3 protein. The sample has about 300,000 distinct CDR3 sequences, 15% to 20% seen once. Specified time point: newly diagnosed GD, antithyroid drugs for less than 3 months. The TCR library used RNA extracted from PBMCs. J lost 6 bases, V lost 8 bases, and 6 bases had no gene match. The germline V gene encodes CDR1 SNHLY and CDR2 FYNNEI. There are 13 residues in the CDR3. The clonotype was recovered from a female donor with Graves disease. This chain uses TRBV2 with TRBJ1-2; 10 bases map to TRBD1. The starting material was peripheral blood mononuclear cells (PBMCs), obtained at new diagnosis, from a patient treated with antithyroid drugs. CDR3 protein: CASRTGGADGYTF. The CDR3 DNA follows: TGTGCCAGCCGGACAGGGGGGGCGGATGGCTACACCTTC.